A selection of T cell receptor beta chains follows, all from one sample in a study of identical twins. TCRdb reanalysed the 5' RACE reads using MiXCR and keeps one entry per CDR3 protein. The table records some 660,000 distinct CDR3 sequences, 8.5% to 9% of them present only once. The sample was also reused in another study, on yellow fever vaccine responses in identical twins.

Specimen: PBMCs. Receptors originate from a woman aged 18-29 years in good health. CDR3s include the opening cysteine and the closing phenylalanine or tryptophan. Fields, in order: J gene, clone size, D gene, V gene, CDR3 DNA, CDR3 protein. The D gene is left open where the match is weak. Size values are once, few and many counts, or a class for expanded clones, and some rows have none.

J: TRBJ2-3
size: NA
D: NA
V: TRBV5-5
DNA: TGTGCCAGCAGCTCGGGCACGGAATCCAAAGATACGCAGTATTTT
CDR3: CASSSGTESKDTQYF

J: TRBJ2-7
size: NA
D: NA
V: TRBV20-1
DNA: TGCAGTGCTAGAGGAGGGGCGGAGCCCTACGAGCAGTACTTC
CDR3: CSARGGAEPYEQYF

J: TRBJ2-7
size: NA
D: NA
V: TRBV28
DNA: TGTGCCAGCAGTGAGAGGACATTCTCCTACGAGCAGTACTTC
CDR3: CASSERTFSYEQYF

J: TRBJ2-1
size: few
D: NA
V: TRBV27
DNA: TGTGCCAGCAGGATCTCTGCGCCTGCCTACAATGAGCAGTTCTTC
CDR3: CASRISAPAYNEQFF

J: TRBJ2-7
size: NA
D: NA
V: TRBV6-6
DNA: TGTGCCAGCATGCCGTTAGTCTCCTACGAGCAGTACTTC
CDR3: CASMPLVSYEQYF

J: TRBJ2-4
size: few
D: NA
V: TRBV7-3
DNA: TGTGCCAGCAGCCGCCGTCGGCGAATTCAGTACTTC
CDR3: CASSRRRRIQYF

J: TRBJ2-1
size: few
D: NA
V: TRBV7-9
DNA: TGTGCCAGCAGCGCTACACTACCAGGGGTTGAGCAGTTCTTC
CDR3: CASSATLPGVEQFF

J: TRBJ2-7
size: few
D: TRBD1
V: TRBV27
DNA: TGTGCCAGCGGACTAGGGACAGGGGTTAACGAGCAGTACTTC
CDR3: CASGLGTGVNEQYF

J: TRBJ1-5
size: few
D: TRBD1
V: TRBV7-9
DNA: TGTGCCAGCAGCAGAGGGACAGGGGTAAATCAGCCCCAGCATTTT
CDR3: CASSRGTGVNQPQHF

J: TRBJ2-5
size: many
D: TRBD2
V: TRBV28
DNA: TGTGCCAGCAGCCCGACGGGACTATCCCAAGAGACCCAGTACTTC
CDR3: CASSPTGLSQETQYF

J: TRBJ1-4
size: NA
D: TRBD1
V: TRBV28
DNA: TGTGCCAGCAGTTTGTCGGACAGGGGGCAGAAACTGTTTTTT
CDR3: CASSLSDRGQKLFF

J: TRBJ2-2
size: few
D: NA
V: TRBV7-3
DNA: TGTGCCAGCAGCCAAATCGGGGGCTTCAGCACCGGGGAGCTGTTTTTT
CDR3: CASSQIGGFSTGELFF

J: TRBJ2-5
size: few
D: NA
V: TRBV20-1
DNA: TGCAGTATCCGGCCTACAAATTCAGAGACCCAGTACTTC
CDR3: CSIRPTNSETQYF

J: TRBJ1-2
size: few
D: TRBD1
V: TRBV6-5
DNA: TGTGCCAGCAGTTACCCACCGACAGGGGGCTTAGTTAACTATGGCTACACCTTC
CDR3: CASSYPPTGGLVNYGYTF

J: TRBJ2-1
size: few
D: TRBD2
V: TRBV12-3/TRBV12-4
DNA: TGTGCCAGCAGTCCCCGAGGAGCGGGAGTCAATGAGCAGTTCTTC
CDR3: CASSPRGAGVNEQFF

J: TRBJ2-7
size: NA
D: TRBD2
V: TRBV7-9
DNA: TGTGCCAGCAGCGCGCAGCGGGGGGGGATCTCCTACGAGCAGTACTTC
CDR3: CASSAQRGGISYEQYF

J: TRBJ2-2
size: many
D: TRBD1
V: TRBV6-5
DNA: TGTGCCAGCAGTTACGGGACAGCGAACACCGGGGAGCTGTTTTTT
CDR3: CASSYGTANTGELFF

J: TRBJ1-2
size: few
D: NA
V: TRBV12-3/TRBV12-4
DNA: TGTGCCAGCAGCTTTTGGAACCTAGGGGCCTATGGCTACACCTTC
CDR3: CASSFWNLGAYGYTF

J: TRBJ2-7
size: NA
D: NA
V: TRBV20-1
DNA: TGCAGTGCTAGAGTCTACCATCCCGGGGACTCGGTCTTAAACGAGCAGTACTTC
CDR3: CSARVYHPGDSVLNEQYF

J: TRBJ2-5
size: few
D: TRBD1
V: TRBV7-9
DNA: TGTGCCAGCAGCTTAGGGACAGGGGTTCGAGAGACCCAGTACTTC
CDR3: CASSLGTGVRETQYF

J: TRBJ1-5
size: many
D: NA
V: TRBV30
DNA: TGTGCCTGGAGTACCCCTACCGGGGGGCTTGGTCAGCCCCAGCATTTT
CDR3: CAWSTPTGGLGQPQHF

J: TRBJ2-7
size: many
D: NA
V: TRBV15
DNA: TGTGCCACCAGCAGAGGAGGGGTAAGCTCCTACGAGCAGTACTTC
CDR3: CATSRGGVSSYEQYF

J: TRBJ2-3
size: NA
D: TRBD1
V: TRBV7-9
DNA: TGTGCCAGCAACCCGGGACAGGGGGTTAATACGCAGTATTTT
CDR3: CASNPGQGVNTQYF

J: TRBJ2-1
size: NA
D: TRBD1
V: TRBV15
DNA: TGTGCCACCAGCAGAGGGCTAGACAGGGGAGGGCAGTTCTTC
CDR3: CATSRGLDRGGQFF

J: TRBJ2-3
size: many
D: NA
V: TRBV29-1
DNA: TGCAGCGCCGGCGGTGGCACAGATACGCAGTATTTT
CDR3: CSAGGGTDTQYF

J: TRBJ1-2
size: many
D: TRBD1
V: TRBV20-1
DNA: TGCAGTGCTAGAGCGCCGGGACAGGGGTTTTCAGGCTACACCTTC
CDR3: CSARAPGQGFSGYTF

J: TRBJ2-1
size: few
D: NA
V: TRBV3-1
DNA: TGTGCCAGCAGCACTTGGTACAATGAGCAGTTCTTC
CDR3: CASSTWYNEQFF

J: TRBJ2-3
size: few
D: NA
V: TRBV4-3
DNA: TGCGCCAGCAGCCAAGATGACACCGGGAGTATAACAGATACGCAGTATTTT
CDR3: CASSQDDTGSITDTQYF

J: TRBJ2-1
size: NA
D: TRBD1
V: TRBV27
DNA: TGTGCCAGCAGTCCAATAACCGGGACAGGGGCCCACAATGAGCAGTTCTTC
CDR3: CASSPITGTGAHNEQFF

J: TRBJ2-1
size: many
D: NA
V: TRBV3-1
DNA: TGTGCCAGCAGCCCCAGGGCAGGGAGGAATGAGCAGTTCTTC
CDR3: CASSPRAGRNEQFF

J: TRBJ2-5
size: few
D: TRBD2
V: TRBV5-1
DNA: TGCGCCAGCAGCCTAACTCGACTAGCGGGGGCCGGGGAGACCCAGTACTTC
CDR3: CASSLTRLAGAGETQYF

J: TRBJ2-7
size: NA
D: TRBD1
V: TRBV10-3
DNA: TGTGCCATCAGAACCGGGACAGGGGGCGAGCAGTACTTC
CDR3: CAIRTGTGGEQYF

J: TRBJ2-6
size: few
D: NA
V: TRBV5-6
DNA: TGTGCCAGCAGCTTGGAAACAGGTCACTCTGGGGCCAACGTCCTGACTTTC
CDR3: CASSLETGHSGANVLTF

J: TRBJ2-1
size: NA
D: TRBD1
V: TRBV5-1
DNA: TGCGCCAGCAGCTTCTTCTACGCGCGGGACAGGGAAAGGGATGAGCAGTTCTTC
CDR3: CASSFFYARDRERDEQFF

J: TRBJ2-3
size: NA
D: NA
V: TRBV20-1
DNA: TGCAGTGCGCCGTTAGAGGCGGGTACTATAGGAGATACGCAGTATTTT
CDR3: CSAPLEAGTIGDTQYF

J: TRBJ1-2
size: NA
D: NA
V: TRBV25-1
DNA: TGTGCCAGCAGCCAGGGAAGTCGGGGCTACACCTTC
CDR3: CASSQGSRGYTF

J: TRBJ2-7
size: few
D: TRBD1
V: TRBV13
DNA: TGTGCCAGCAGCCAACTGGGACAGGGTCTTTACGAGCAGTACTTC
CDR3: CASSQLGQGLYEQYF

J: TRBJ2-1
size: NA
D: TRBD2
V: TRBV29-1
DNA: TGCAGCGGGGGGGGGACTAGCGTAAACTACAATGAGCAGTTCTTC
CDR3: CSGGGTSVNYNEQFF

J: TRBJ2-1
size: many
D: TRBD2
V: TRBV28
DNA: TGTGCCAGCGTCCCGGGCGGGACTAGCGTCAATGAGCAGTTCTTC
CDR3: CASVPGGTSVNEQFF

J: TRBJ2-3
size: few
D: TRBD2
V: TRBV27
DNA: TGTGCCAGCTACGGGGGGGGGCATGTAGATACGCAGTATTTT
CDR3: CASYGGGHVDTQYF

J: TRBJ2-7
size: few
D: TRBD2
V: TRBV3-1
DNA: TGTGCCAGCAGTCAGCCGGGACTAGCGGACTACGAGCAGTACTTC
CDR3: CASSQPGLADYEQYF

J: TRBJ2-1
size: few
D: NA
V: TRBV29-1
DNA: TGCAGCGTTAAGGAGGACTCCTACAATGAGCAGTTCTTC
CDR3: CSVKEDSYNEQFF